Each of the 23 T cell receptor beta chains below was sequenced from the same sample in a study of T cells in Graves' hyperthyroidism and ophthalmopathy. Amplified TCR beta CDR3 regions derived from RNA transcripts. TCR CDR3 underwent first-round RT-PCR with the HTBI primer set. TCRdb passed the multiplex PCR reads through MiXCR, listing each CDR3 protein once. Among under 700,000 distinct CDR3 sequences listed, just over 45% were seen once. Sequenced: peripheral blood or thyroid tissue (not recorded which). The receptors shown here come from a woman aged 18-30 years with Graves' hyperthyroidism.

The genes are TRBV19 and TRBJ2-7, with 14 bases lining up with TRBD2. The length of the CDR3 is 14 residues. J lost 6 bases, V lost 7 bases, and 5 bases had no gene match. Germline CDR1 and CDR2: LNHDA and SQIVND (reference sequence). The CDR3 loop reads CASKGLAGDPEQYF. CDR3 nucleotides: TGTGCCAGTAAGGGACTAGCGGGAGACCCCGAGCAGTACTTC. Using reference TRBV19 and TRBJ2-7 for the parts outside the CDR3, the full variable domain is DGGITQSPKYLFRKEGQNVTLSCEQNLNHDAMYWYRQDPGQGLRLIYYSQIVNDFQKGDIAEGYSVSREKKESFPLTVTSAQKNPTAFYLCASKGLAGDPEQYFGPGTRLTVT.

The genes are TRBV11-3 and TRBJ2-7, with D uncertain. The germline gives CDR1 SGHNT, CDR2 YENEEA. This CDR3 is built from 16 residues. The V end was cut by 3 bases, the J end by 0 bases, with 15 bases between. The CDR3 DNA sequence: TGTGCCAGCAGCTTCCGGTCCCGCGGAAACTCCTACGAGCAGTACTTC. It is translated as CASSFRSRGNSYEQYF.

This clonotype was seen a handful of times. This chain links TRBV7-9 with TRBJ1-2; 9 bases map to TRBD1. The germline CDR1 and CDR2 sequences are SEHNR and FQNEAQ (reference sequence). CDR3 length equals 14 residues. Trimming cost V 2 bases and J 6 bases; bases outside gene matches: 4. The CDR3: CASSLSRTGDGYTF. In DNA, the CDR3 is TGTGCCAGCAGCTTATCGAGGACAGGGGATGGCTACACCTTC. The full variable domain, in which reference TRBV7-9 and TRBJ1-2 provide the parts outside the CDR3, is DTGVSQNPRHKITKRGQNVTFRCDPISEHNRLYWYRQTLGQGPEFLTYFQNEAQLEKSRLLSDRFSAERPKGSFSTLEIQRTEQGDSAMYLCASSLSRTGDGYTFGSGTRLTVV.

This clonotype was detected only a few times. The gene calls are TRBV20-1 and TRBJ1-5; TRBD1 matches 7 bases. Germline CDR1 is DFQATT and CDR2 is SNEGSKA (reference sequence). J lost 11 bases, V lost 1 base, and 8 bases had no gene match. The CDR3 has 13 residues. CDR3 in DNA: TGCAGTGCTAGAGTCAGGGGGTTCGAGGCCCAGCATTTT. The encoded protein is CSARVRGFEAQHF.

V usage is TRBV7-2 and J usage is TRBJ1-2; D is unclear. CDR3 length: 14 amino acids. The germline V gene has CDR1 SGHTA and CDR2 FQGNSA. V was pared by 1 base and J by 7 bases, with 13 bases between. The CDR3, as DNA: TGTGCCAGCAGCTTAGGGGTGGCCAGCTCTGGCTACACCTTC. Translation: CASSLGVASSGYTF.

The rearrangement joins TRBV29-1 to TRBJ1-1, with D perhaps TRBD1 (5 bases). Germline V lookup: CDR1 SQVTM, CDR2 ANQGSEA. This CDR3 region has 15 residues. The ends were cut back, 5 bases at V and 3 bases at J, with 19 bases in the middle. This CDR3 reads CSVKREGKGDTEAFF. The DNA of the CDR3 is TGCAGCGTTAAAAGAGAGGGTAAAGGGGACACTGAAGCTTTCTTT.

This clonotype was recorded a few times. The chain recombines TRBV7-8 with TRBJ1-5; D is perhaps TRBD1 (6 bases). The CDR3 is 16 residues long. In germline, CDR1 is SGHVS, CDR2 FQNEAQ. The ends were cut back, 4 bases at V and 0 bases at J, with 13 bases in the middle. CDR3 sequence: CASSSLGGDSNQPQHF. Written as DNA, the CDR3 is TGTGCCAGCAGCTCATTAGGGGGGGATAGCAATCAGCCCCAGCATTTT.

The rearrangement links TRBV14 to TRBJ1-2; 7 nucleotides match TRBD1. This CDR3 is built from 16 residues. V shed 0 bases, J shed 5 bases, and the junction held 9 bases outside the gene matches. Germline V gene data show CDR1 as SGHDN and CDR2 as FVKESK. CDR3 coding DNA: TGTGCCAGCAGCCAAGAGCAGGGGGGGCCATCTTATGGCTACACCTTC. It encodes CASSQEQGGPSYGYTF.

In regard to this clonotype: One base separates it from a far larger clone, so it is likely a read error. CDR3 loop: CASSLDRDYGCTF. CDR3 sequence (DNA): TGTGCCAGCAGCTTGGACAGGGACTATGGCTGCACCTTC. The chain carries TRBV11-2 and TRBJ1-2; 8 bases line up with TRBD1. The CDR3 runs to 13 residues. Germline V gives CDR1 SGHAT, CDR2 FQNNGV. The full variable domain, with the rest looked up from reference TRBV11-2 and TRBJ1-2, is EAGVAQSPRYKIIEKRQSVAFWCNPISGHATLYWYQQILGQGPKLLIQFQNNGVVDDSQLPKDRFSAERLKGVDSTLKIQPAKLEDSAVYLCASSLDRDYGCTFGSGTRLTVV.

To note about this clonotype: At one end the junction does not follow the germline gene, possibly because of a read error. The J gene is TRBJ2-7, the V gene TRBV10-3; TRBD2 aligns across 10 bases. Germline V CDR1 and CDR2: ENHRY, SYGVKD. The CDR3 contains 16 residues. DNA for the CDR3: TGTGCCAGCAGTGACATAAGGCTAGCGGGAGTCTCCGAGCAGTACTTC. Translated, it gives CASSDIRLAGVSEQYF.

This clonotype has at least ten counts. The V gene is TRBV7-8, the J gene TRBJ1-2; TRBD1 agrees at 7 bases. The V gene's germline CDR1 is SGHVS and CDR2 FQNEAQ. This CDR3 region has 14 residues. Trimming removed 1 base from V and 4 bases from J; junction bases left unmatched: 3. The CDR3 sequence is CASSLVAGGYGYTF. The CDR3 region has the DNA TGTGCCAGCAGCTTAGTTGCAGGGGGCTATGGCTACACCTTC.

This clonotype has a count of ten or more. The chain has TRBV25-1 and TRBJ2-7; 9 nucleotides align to TRBD1. Germline CDR1 reads MGHDK; CDR2 reads SYGVNS. J gave up 3 bases and V 11 bases, and 2 bases lay outside the gene matches. The CDR3 has 11 amino acids. The CDR3 region is CAGGQGYEQYF. The CDR3 DNA reads TGTGCCGGGGGACAGGGCTACGAGCAGTACTTC.

The rearrangement uses TRBV7-1 and TRBJ1-2; weak D call: TRBD1 (5 bases). TRBV7-1 is an ORF, with its function uncertain. Trimming took off 7 bases at V and 4 bases at J, with 19 bases between the two ends. The CDR3 extends over 15 amino acids. The DNA for the CDR3 is TGTGCCAGCACCTCCCCGACAGAAGTTGTCTATGGCTACACCTTC. Its protein is CASTSPTEVVYGYTF.

This clonotype was detected many times. The DNA of the CDR3 is TGTGCCAGCAGCTTAGTTGAGGGGGCTAGTTCACCCCTCCACTTT. It codes for CASSLVEGASSPLHF. The chain couples TRBV7-2 to TRBJ1-6; 7 bases are a match to TRBD1. Germline V gene data show CDR1 as SGHTA and CDR2 as FQGNSA. The V and J ends lost 1 base and 9 bases, in that order; junction bases with no gene match: 6. This CDR3 contains 15 residues.

J is TRBJ1-6 and V is TRBV7-8; D gene ambiguous. Trimming shortened V by 4 bases and J by 8 bases, and 18 bases separated the two germline ends. The CDR3 has 16 amino acids. Germline V gene data show CDR1 as SGHVS and CDR2 as FQNEAQ. This CDR3 reads CASSSYTGRTYSPLHF. CDR3 nucleotides: TGTGCCAGCAGCTCGTACACGGGGAGGACCTATTCACCCCTCCACTTT.

Points on this clonotype: With a much larger clone just one base away, this may be a read error. V usage is TRBV2 and J usage is TRBJ1-1; the D is unclear. Germline assignment: CDR1 SNHLY and CDR2 FYNNEI. The CDR3 is made up of 13 amino acids. Trimming left V 3 bases short and J 6 bases short, with 11 bases between. The CDR3 coding sequence is TGTGCCAGCAGTGATGACGGGAGCCCTGAAGCTTTCTTT. This codes for CASSDDGSPEAFF.

This clonotype was counted between two and nine times. The chain recombines TRBV7-9 with TRBJ2-3, with 8 positions matching TRBD2. The CDR3 loop spans 15 amino acids. After removal of 5 bases from V and 2 bases from J, the junction contained 6 bases not matched to a gene. From germline, CDR1 is SEHNR and CDR2 FQNEAQ (reference sequence). Here the CDR3 reads CASSRGREDTDTQYF. CDR3 coding DNA: TGTGCCAGCAGCCGAGGGCGGGAGGACACAGATACGCAGTATTTT.

Comment on this clonotype: This may arise from a read error, as a much more abundant clone is one base away. V gene TRBV10-3 combines with J gene TRBJ1-2; D unclear. Germline V lookup: CDR1 ENHRY, CDR2 SYGVKD. The CDR3 is 13 amino acids. With 2 bases removed from V and 1 base from J, the gap between germline ends came to 5 bases. The CDR3: CAISEGINYGYTF. CDR3 DNA sequence: TGTGCCATCAGTGAGGGGATTAACTATGGCTACACCTTC.

Worth noting for this clonotype: This clone may be a read error of a much larger clone one base away. The CDR3 sequence: CSVAVQSNYGYTF. In DNA form, the CDR3 reads TGCAGCGTTGCAGTGCAGTCTAACTATGGCTACACCTTC. This chain links TRBV29-1 with TRBJ1-2; D remains ambiguous. Germline CDR1 is SQVTM and CDR2 is ANQGSEA. V was cut by 4 bases and J by 0 bases, with 9 bases left in between. There are 13 residues in the CDR3. The variable domain in full, completed from reference TRBV29-1 and TRBJ1-2, reads SAVISQKPSRDICQRGTSLTIQCQVDSQVTMMFWYRQQPGQSLTLIATANQGSEATYESGFVIDKFPISRPNLTFSTLTVSNMSPEDSSIYLCSVAVQSNYGYTFGSGTRLTVV.

This chain joins TRBV14 and TRBJ2-7; D is undetermined. V was cut by 5 bases and J by 4 bases, with 18 bases left in between. The germline CDR1 and CDR2 sequences are SGHDN and FVKESK. The length of the CDR3 is 15 residues. The CDR3 region has the DNA TGTGCCAGCAGCTTAAGGTCACCGCGAGGATACGAGCAGTACTTC. Translating gives CASSLRSPRGYEQYF.

V usage is TRBV15 and J usage is TRBJ1-5, with a weak D call TRBD1 (5 bases). The CDR3 loop spans 14 amino acids. The V gene's germline CDR1 is LNHNV and CDR2 YYDKDF (reference sequence). V was cut by 1 base and J by 5 bases, with 9 bases left in between. CDR3 nucleotides: TGTGCCACCAGCAGAGGGGGGACCGATCAGCCCCAGCATTTT. As protein: CATSRGGTDQPQHF.

The CDR3 region has the DNA TGCGCCAGCAGGGGACTCACAAGCTCTGGAAACACCATATATTTT. Translated: CASRGLTSSGNTIYF. The chain combines TRBV10-1 with TRBJ1-3; TRBD1 might be the D (5 bases). CDR1 and CDR2 (germline): WNHNN, SYGVQD (reference sequence). CDR3 length equals 15 residues. V gave up 6 bases and J gave up 0 bases, with 12 bases separating them.

The chain combines TRBV10-3 with TRBJ1-4, with 7 bases fitting TRBD1. The germline V gene has CDR1 ENHRY and CDR2 SYGVKD. V lost 8 bases, J lost 11 bases, and 8 bases stayed unmatched. The CDR3 contains 12 residues. CDR3 DNA sequence: TGTGCCATCGCCGGGACAGTGGGGAAACTGTTTTTT. Amino acids: CAIAGTVGKLFF.